Shown below are 22 T cell receptor beta chains from a single sample sequenced in a study of siplizumab effects on memory and regulatory T cells. The data were produced by immunoSEQ multiplex PCR, yet TCRdb's version contains in-frame clones alone and is incomplete. This sample has about 99,000 clones; 93% occur once, and the top ten carry roughly 0.59%. Sequenced input: Tregs sorted from blood. Receptors originate from a human donor in good health.

The V and J genes are TRBV7-9 and TRBJ1-5, with TRBD1 as a possible D gene (6 bases). Trimming removed 4 bases at V and 4 bases at J, with 11 bases between. From germline, CDR1 is SEHNR and CDR2 FQNEAQ (reference sequence). The CDR3 sequence is 14 residues long. The CDR3: CASSYGQSNQPQHF. CDR3 DNA: TGTGCCAGCAGCTATGGACAGTCAAATCAGCCCCAGCATTTT.

The chain joins TRBV5-1 to TRBJ2-7; no clear D. The CDR3 is 15 residues long. Germline V gene data show CDR1 as SGHRS and CDR2 as YFSETQ. The V gene lost 4 bases and the J gene lost 0 bases, with 14 bases spanning the gap. CDR3: CASSAAPDNSYEQYF. As DNA, the CDR3 is TGCGCCAGCAGCGCCGCTCCTGATAACTCCTACGAGCAGTACTTC.

The chain employs TRBV9 and TRBJ2-7; 10 positions match TRBD1. Trimming cost V 0 bases and J 3 bases; bases outside gene matches: 3. The CDR3 consists of 15 residues. Looked up from germline, CDR1 is SGDLS and CDR2 is YYNGEE. CDR3 DNA: TGTGCCAGCAGCGTAGGACAGGGGGCTGACTACGAGCAGTACTTC. The encoded protein is CASSVGQGADYEQYF. Complete variable domain (other parts from reference TRBV9 and TRBJ2-7): DSGVTQTPKHLITATGQRVTLRCSPRSGDLSVYWYQQSLDQGLQFLIQYYNGEERAKGNILERFSAQQFPDLHSELNLSSLELGDSALYFCASSVGQGADYEQYFGPGTRLTVT.

The chain uses TRBV18 and TRBJ2-7; 7 nucleotides agree with TRBD2. The trim removed 1 base at V and 7 bases at J, leaving 16 bases unmatched. The CDR3 is 17 residues long. Per germline, CDR1 KGHSH and CDR2 LQKENI. The CDR3 is CASSPRVAPDAGEEQYF. The CDR3 DNA sequence: TGTGCCAGCTCACCACGGGTAGCACCAGATGCGGGGGAGGAGCAGTACTTC.

CDR3 in amino acids: CASSYQRGEQFF. CDR3 DNA: TGTGCCAGCAGCTACCAGCGGGGTGAGCAGTTCTTC. J is TRBJ2-1 and V is TRBV6-5; TRBD2 matches at 7 bases. The J segment lost 9 bases and the V segment lost 6 bases, leaving 5 bases of the junction unmatched. Germline V gene data show CDR1 as MNHEY and CDR2 as SVGAGI. The CDR3 extends over 12 amino acids.

The J gene is TRBJ1-1, the V gene TRBV5-1; D is perhaps TRBD1 (5 bases). This CDR3 comprises 14 residues. With 1 base removed from V and 1 base from J, the gap between germline ends came to 8 bases. From germline, CDR1 is SGHRS and CDR2 YFSETQ. For the CDR3, the DNA is TGCGCCAGCAGCTTGACTACAGGGAACACTGAAGCTTTCTTT. Translating it yields CASSLTTGNTEAFF.

The chain combines TRBV5-1 with TRBJ1-3; the match to TRBD1 covers 8 bases. The CDR3 extends over 16 amino acids. Germline loops: CDR1 SGHRS, CDR2 YFSETQ. V lost 4 bases and J lost 0; bases outside the gene matches: 6. In nucleotides, the CDR3 is TGCGCCAGCAGCCGGGGGGACAGGACCTCTGGAAACACCATATATTTT. It codes for CASSRGDRTSGNTIYF.

Points on this clone: The sample contains more than one DNA sequence encoding this CDR3. The chain combines TRBV5-1 with TRBJ1-2, with 9 bases aligning to TRBD1. The CDR3 has 13 residues. V lost 4 bases and J lost 4; bases outside the gene matches: 2. CDR1 is SGHRS, CDR2 YFSETQ, per germline. The CDR3 sequence is CASSEGQGYGYTF. Here the CDR3 DNA reads TGCGCCAGCAGCGAGGGACAGGGCTATGGCTACACCTTC.

This clone was observed once. The V gene is TRBV7-2, the J gene TRBJ2-5, with D possibly being TRBD2 (5 bases). Germline values: CDR1 SGHTA, CDR2 FQGNSA. V was pared by 5 bases and J by 0 bases, with 16 bases between. This CDR3 is 16 amino acids long. The CDR3 DNA reads as TGTGCCAGCAGCCCCGGGAAACAGTTTGACCAAGAGACCCAGTACTTC. Translation: CASSPGKQFDQETQYF.

A single count supports this clone. V and J are TRBV30 and TRBJ2-2, with a weak D call TRBD2 (5 bases). Trimming shortened V by 0 bases and J by 5 bases, and 16 bases separated the two germline ends. Per germline, CDR1 GTSNPN and CDR2 SVGIG (reference sequence). This CDR3 spans 16 amino acids. The CDR3 region has the DNA TGTGCCTGGAGTGTCACCGCTGGGAGTGGGACCGGGGAGCTGTTTTTT. It yields the protein CAWSVTAGSGTGELFF.

The J gene is TRBJ2-7, the V gene TRBV5-1, with D tentatively TRBD1 (6 bases). Deletions cut 4 bases from V and 0 bases from J, with 11 bases between. This CDR3 region has 14 residues. CDR1 is SGHRS, CDR2 YFSETQ, per germline. This CDR3 is CASSGTGLSYEQYF. CDR3 coding DNA: TGCGCCAGCAGCGGTACAGGGCTCTCCTACGAGCAGTACTTC. Combining the CDR3 with reference TRBV5-1 and TRBJ2-7 gives the whole variable domain KAGVTQTPRYLIKTRGQQVTLSCSPISGHRSVSWYQQTPGQGLQFLFEYFSETQRNKGNFPGRFSGRQFSNSRSEMNVSTLELGDSALYLCASSGTGLSYEQYFGPGTRLTVT.

V and J are TRBV5-1 and TRBJ2-3, with D hard to call. Germline CDR1 SGHRS, CDR2 YFSETQ. Trimming took off 0 bases at V and 0 bases at J, with 8 bases between the two ends. This CDR3 is 15 amino acids long. CDR3 in amino acids: CASSLAFPSTDTQYF. As DNA, the CDR3 is TGCGCCAGCAGCTTGGCTTTCCCTAGCACAGATACGCAGTATTTT.

The CDR3 DNA is TGTGCCAGCAGCCTCCCGGCGGGCAATGAGCAGTTCTTC. Its protein is CASSLPAGNEQFF. The V gene is TRBV7-2, the J gene TRBJ2-1; tentative D call: TRBD2 (5 bases). CDR3 size: 13 residues. Germline loops: CDR1 SGHTA, CDR2 FQGNSA. V dropped 5 bases and J dropped 6 bases, with 11 bases sitting between them.

This chain joins TRBV29-1 and TRBJ1-4; possible D gene TRBD1, 5 bases. This CDR3 has 13 residues. V was pared by 6 bases and J by 7 bases, with 15 bases between. CDR1 and CDR2 from the germline V gene are SQVTM and ANQGSEA. CDR3 in amino acids: CSVGTGPGEKLFF. The DNA of the CDR3 is TGCAGCGTCGGGACGGGGCCTGGTGAAAAACTGTTTTTT.

The chain employs TRBV28 and TRBJ2-2; 10 positions match TRBD1. The V and J ends lost 6 bases and 5 bases, in that order; junction bases with no gene match: 9. The CDR3 runs to 16 residues. Germline V CDR1 and CDR2: MDHEN, SYDVKM. CDR3 sequence reads: CASRTGTGEWTGELFF. CDR3 bases: TGTGCCAGCAGGACCGGGACAGGGGAATGGACCGGGGAGCTGTTTTTT.

This clone was detected once. The chain couples TRBV23-1 to TRBJ2-1; D unclear. Being an ORF, TRBV23-1 has a function that is uncertain. The CDR3 consists of 17 residues. V lost 2 bases and J lost 3, with 17 bases in between. The CDR3 DNA follows: TGCGCCAGCAGTCAACCATGCCCGACGGACCGCTACAATGAGCAGTTCTTC. This translates into CASSQPCPTDRYNEQFF.

The V gene is TRBV5-1, the J gene TRBJ2-3, with D possibly called TRBD1 or TRBD2 (5 bases each). The CDR3 has 14 residues. Between the trimmed V and J ends, which lost 5 bases and 6 bases, there was a span of 16 bases. The germline V gene has CDR1 SGHRS and CDR2 YFSETQ. CDR3: CASREGTAVDTQYF. The CDR3 bases are TGCGCCAGCAGAGAAGGGACCGCCGTGGATACGCAGTATTTT.

The V and J genes are TRBV4-2 and TRBJ2-2; TRBD2 aligns across 8 bases. The CDR3 length is 15 residues. The germline CDR1 and CDR2 sequences are LGHNA and YNFKEQ. The V and J ends lost 4 bases and 5 bases, in that order; junction bases with no gene match: 6. CDR3 in amino acids: CASSPGAGETGELFF. The CDR3, as DNA: TGTGCCAGCAGCCCCGGAGCGGGGGAGACCGGGGAGCTGTTTTTT.

The chain is built from TRBV5-8 and TRBJ2-1; D is undetermined. This CDR3 has 15 residues. Trimming cost V 1 base and J 2 bases, with 10 bases left between them. The germline V gene encodes CDR1 SGHTS and CDR2 YDEGEE. The DNA of the CDR3 is TGTGCCAGCAGCTTGCCCAGGACGGCCTACAATGAGCAGTTCTTC. Encoded protein: CASSLPRTAYNEQFF.

This clone is a singleton in its sample. CDR3 bases: TGTGCCAGCAGTGTCAGAAATCAGCCCCAGCATTTT. Translation: CASSVRNQPQHF. The rearrangement joins TRBV2 to TRBJ1-5; D gene ambiguous. The CDR3 extends over 12 amino acids. V shed 4 bases and J shed 4 bases, with 5 bases lying between them. Germline V gene lookup returns CDR1 SNHLY and CDR2 FYNNEI.

The chain recombines TRBV11-3 with TRBJ1-1; D unresolved. Trimming stripped 5 bases from V and 4 bases from J, with 11 bases between. The CDR3 has 13 amino acids. Germline V lookup: CDR1 SGHNT, CDR2 YENEEA. The CDR3: CASSRAGSTEAFF. CDR3 nucleotide sequence: TGTGCCAGCAGCCGAGCGGGAAGCACTGAAGCTTTCTTT.

The V gene is TRBV5-4, the J gene TRBJ1-6; no definite D call. The CDR3 totals 13 residues. The ends were cut back, 1 base at V and 8 bases at J, with 7 bases in the middle. Germline assignment: CDR1 SGHNT and CDR2 YYREEE (reference sequence). Here the CDR3 reads CASSLSSDSPLHF. The CDR3 DNA follows: TGTGCCAGCAGCTTGAGTTCTGATTCACCCCTCCACTTT.